The present entry profiles one TCR beta chain with its context. What it recognizes is unknown. Germline loops: CDR1 SEHNR, CDR2 FQNEAQ (reference sequence). The CDR3 is 14 residues long. Trimming removed 1 base from V and 4 bases from J, with 10 bases in between. The data originate from a study of siplizumab effects on memory and regulatory T cells. Mixed lymphocyte reaction cells underwent roughly six days of coculture at 37°C. Assay: immunoSEQ multiplex PCR; the TCRdb copy retains only in-frame clones and omits some. Here the sample spans more than 3,000 clones, approximately 50% being singletons. Whole-study results and caveats: In the presence of siplizumab, alloreactive sequences traceable to unstimulated CD4+ memory cells were significantly reduced.

Sequencing was done on a sample of CFSE-low (dividing) CD4+ T cells sorted from an allogeneic mixed lymphocyte reaction. This TCR derives from a human donor in good health; the cells came from an allogeneic mixed lymphocyte reaction. The chain links TRBV7-9 to TRBJ1-1; D gene unclear. The CDR3 spells CASSLGMGFTEAFF. The CDR3, as DNA: TGTGCCAGCAGCTTAGGGATGGGGTTCACTGAAGCTTTCTTT.